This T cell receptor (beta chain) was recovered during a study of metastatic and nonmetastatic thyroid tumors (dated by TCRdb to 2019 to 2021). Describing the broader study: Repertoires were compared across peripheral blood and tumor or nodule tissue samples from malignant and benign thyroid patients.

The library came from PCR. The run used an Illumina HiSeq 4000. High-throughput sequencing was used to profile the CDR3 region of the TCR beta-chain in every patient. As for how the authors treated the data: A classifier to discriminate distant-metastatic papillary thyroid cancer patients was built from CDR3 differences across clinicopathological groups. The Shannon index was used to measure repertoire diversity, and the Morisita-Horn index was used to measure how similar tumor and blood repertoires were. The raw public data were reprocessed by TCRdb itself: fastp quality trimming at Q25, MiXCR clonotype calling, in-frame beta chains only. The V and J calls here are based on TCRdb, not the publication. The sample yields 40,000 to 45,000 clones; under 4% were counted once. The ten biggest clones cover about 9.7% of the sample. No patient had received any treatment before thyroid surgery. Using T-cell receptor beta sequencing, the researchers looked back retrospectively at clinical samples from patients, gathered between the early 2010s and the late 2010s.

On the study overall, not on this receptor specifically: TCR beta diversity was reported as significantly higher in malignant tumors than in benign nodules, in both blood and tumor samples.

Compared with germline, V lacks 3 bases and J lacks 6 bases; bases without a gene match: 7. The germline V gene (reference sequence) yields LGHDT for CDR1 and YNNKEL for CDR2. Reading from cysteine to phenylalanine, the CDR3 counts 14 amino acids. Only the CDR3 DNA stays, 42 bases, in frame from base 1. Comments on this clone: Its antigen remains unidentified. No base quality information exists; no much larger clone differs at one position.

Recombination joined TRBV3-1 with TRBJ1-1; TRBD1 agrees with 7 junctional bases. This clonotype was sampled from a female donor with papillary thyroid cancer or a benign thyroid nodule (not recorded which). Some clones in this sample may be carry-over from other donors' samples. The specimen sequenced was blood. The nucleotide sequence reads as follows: TGTGCCAGCAGCCAGCAGGGGGGAGGCGCTGAAGCTTTCTTT. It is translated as CASSQQGGGAEAFF.